The clone carrying this TCR beta chain showed up just a few times. This record comes from a study of response to subunit inactivated influenza vaccine. A single record per CDR3 protein comes from TCRdb applying MiXCR to the RT-PCR reads. The repertoire holds 450,000 to 500,000 distinct CDR3 sequences, with 9.5% to 12% as singletons. This specimen was PBMCs from blood, taken roughly 45 days after vaccination. The TCR comes from a man between 45 and 60 years old who received an inactivated influenza vaccine.

The chain's CDR3 is CSVGSTGGGTGELFF. Written as DNA, the CDR3 is TGCAGCGTTGGTAGCACGGGGGGGGGCACCGGGGAGCTGTTTTTT. V is TRBV29-1 and J is TRBJ2-2; 8 bases are shared with TRBD2. The ends lost 4 bases at V and 4 bases at J; junction bases unmatched: 8. Germline CDR1 is SQVTM and CDR2 is ANQGSEA. The CDR3 length is 15 residues.